This T cell receptor (beta chain) appears in the sequencing data of a study of blood T cell repertoires in COVID-19. Study background: Samples taken during acute and convalescent COVID-19 were collected in the United States, Italy and Spain. PBMCs, B-cell-depleted T cells, or T cells were the source of the cDNA or gDNA that made up the material.

This clone was recorded a few times. Per the original data handling: Estimated nucleated cell counts came from reference gene primer amplification. Method: immunoSEQ multiplex PCR; TCRdb's copy keeps in-frame clones and lacks some. V and J calls and clone size follow that table, whereas D and trimming were derived from the DNA. This table holds fewer than 40,000 clones, 78% found once. Germline V gene data show CDR1 as SGHNT and CDR2 as YYREEE (reference sequence). Trimming took off 1 base at V and 2 bases at J, with 10 bases between the two ends. This CDR3 contains 14 residues. Material: peripheral blood. The receptor was derived from a man in his fifties or sixties with acute or convalescent COVID-19. The chain combines TRBV5-4 with TRBJ2-7; a possible D gene is TRBD1 (5 bases). This chain's CDR3 is CASSLTGTTYEQYF. CDR3 sequence (DNA): TGTGCCAGCAGCTTGACAGGTACAACCTACGAGCAGTACTTC.